The rows below give T cell receptor beta chains drawn from one sample of a study of blood T cell repertoires in COVID-19. TCRdb keeps only in-frame clones here, not all; method: immunoSEQ multiplex PCR. The table includes about 180,000 clones, about 82% detected once. The source material was PBMCs or T cells enriched from blood (not recorded which). These receptors all come from a woman in her 30s who had recovered from COVID-19. Each CDR3 is given with its conserved first and last residue. A D gene is named only where the DNA matches it firmly. Clone size is shown for a subset of rows, as once, few, many or a class of expanded clone.

TRBJ2-7,TRBV30,.,.,TGTGCCTGGAGTGCTGGCTGGTCCTACGAGCAGTACTTC,CAWSAGWSYEQYF
TRBJ1-1,TRBV5-5,.,.,TGTGCCAGCAGCTTGCAGGGTTTGACTGAAGCTTTCTTT,CASSLQGLTEAFF
TRBJ1-2,TRBV5-4,.,.,TGTGCCAGCAGCCCGAAAACACAGGGTATCGATGGCTACACCTTC,CASSPKTQGIDGYTF
TRBJ2-1,TRBV5-6,.,TRBD1,TGTGCCAGCAGCTTTAGGACAGGCAGCTCCTACAATGAGCAGTTCTTC,CASSFRTGSSYNEQFF
TRBJ2-2,TRBV7-8,.,TRBD1,TGTGCCAGCAGCCCAATACCGGGACAGACGAACACCGGGGAGCTGTTTTTT,CASSPIPGQTNTGELFF
TRBJ2-7,TRBV6-1,.,TRBD2,TGTGCCAGCAGTGAAGCGCAAGGGACTAGAGGGTACGAGCAGTACTTC,CASSEAQGTRGYEQYF
TRBJ2-3,TRBV2,.,.,TGTGCCAGTCCCCACACCTTGGGCACAGATACGCAGTATTTT,CASPHTLGTDTQYF
TRBJ2-2,TRBV9,.,TRBD2,TGTGCCAGCAGCCCCCAAGGACTAGCGGGAGGACCGAACACCGGGGAGCTGTTTTTT,CASSPQGLAGGPNTGELFF
TRBJ1-2,TRBV7-2,.,.,TGTGCCAGCAGCTTAGAACGCCAACTCTACACCTTC,CASSLERQLYTF
TRBJ2-3,TRBV18,.,TRBD2,TGTGCCAGCTCACCCGGGGCTAGCGGGTTCACAGATACGCAGTATTTT,CASSPGASGFTDTQYF
TRBJ2-2,TRBV3-1/TRBV3-2,.,.,TGTGCCAGCAGCCAACGAGAATCCGGGGAGCTGTTTTTT,CASSQRESGELFF
TRBJ1-3,TRBV5-4,.,TRBD1,TGTGCCAGCAGCCAGACAGGGGATCGTGGAAACACCATATATTTT,CASSQTGDRGNTIYF
TRBJ1-5,TRBV21-1,.,.,TGTGCCAGCAGCAAAGTTTCTGTGCAGCCCCAGCATTTT,CASSKVSVQPQHF
TRBJ2-7,TRBV6-1,.,.,TGTGCCAGCAGTGAAGCGATAATGGGCAACGAGCAGTACTTC,CASSEAIMGNEQYF
TRBJ2-3,TRBV7-9,.,TRBD2,TGTGCCAGCAGCTTAAACGCGGGAGAGGCAGATACGCAGTATTTT,CASSLNAGEADTQYF
TRBJ1-2,TRBV4-2,.,.,TGTGCCAGCAGCCAAGTCAACAAGGGATCGGGAGGCTACACCTTC,CASSQVNKGSGGYTF
TRBJ1-5,TRBV19,once,.,TGTGCCAGTAGTAAGGACAGAAGCCTCAATCAGCCCCAGCATTTT,CASSKDRSLNQPQHF
TRBJ2-3,TRBV7-3,.,TRBD2,TGTGCCAGCAGCTTAACGGGTAGCGGGTGGACCACAGATACGCAGTATTTT,CASSLTGSGWTTDTQYF
TRBJ1-1,TRBV5-1,.,TRBD1,TGCGCCAGCAGCGTGGGGACAGGGGGGAGGAACACTGAAGCTTTCTTT,CASSVGTGGRNTEAFF
TRBJ2-7,TRBV28,.,.,TGTGCCAGCAGTTCAAGACTGACGACCTACGAGCAGTACTTC,CASSSRLTTYEQYF
TRBJ2-6,TRBV6-1,.,TRBD1,TGTGCCAGCAGTGAAGGGACAGGGCTGGGCAACGTCCTGACTTTC,CASSEGTGLGNVLTF
TRBJ1-2,TRBV27,.,TRBD1,TGTGCCAGCAGTCAGACAGGGGATGGCTACACCTTC,CASSQTGDGYTF
TRBJ1-4,TRBV6-5,.,TRBD1,TGTGCCAGCAGAAAGGACAGGGGACCTAATGAAAAACTGTTTTTT,CASRKDRGPNEKLFF
TRBJ1-6,TRBV18,once,TRBD1,TGTGCCAGCTCACGACAGGGAAATAATTCACCCCTCCACTTT,CASSRQGNNSPLHF
TRBJ2-7,TRBV19,.,TRBD1,TGTGCCAGTAGTATCGGGACAGGGACCTACGAGCAGTACTTC,CASSIGTGTYEQYF
TRBJ2-1,TRBV29-1,once,TRBD1,TGCAGCGCCCGGACAGGGGACTACAATGAGCAGTTCTTC,CSARTGDYNEQFF
TRBJ1-2,TRBV7-8,.,.,TGTGCCAGCAGCTCAAGAGGCCTCTATGGCTACACCTTC,CASSSRGLYGYTF
TRBJ1-3,TRBV7-8,.,.,TGTGCCAGCAGCTTAGGCAGGAACTCTGGAAACACCATATATTTT,CASSLGRNSGNTIYF
TRBJ2-3,TRBV3-1/TRBV3-2,.,TRBD2,TGTGCCAGCAGTCCCTTTAGCGGGAGCGGCACAGATACGCAGTATTTT,CASSPFSGSGTDTQYF
TRBJ2-3,TRBV10-2,.,TRBD2,TGCGCCACCCAGCGGGAGGGGGGAGCGGATACGCAGTATTTT,CATQREGGADTQYF
TRBJ2-7,TRBV4-1,few,.,TGCGCCAGCAGCCAAGAACTAGCTTACGAGCAGTACTTC,CASSQELAYEQYF
TRBJ2-5,TRBV7-7,once,TRBD2,TGTGCTAGCAGCTCTTCGAGCGGGAGACAAGAGACCCAGTACTTC,CASSSSSGRQETQYF
TRBJ2-3,TRBV5-1,.,TRBD2,TGCGCCAGCAGCTTGGTTAAGCGGGAGTCTTCAGATACGCAGTATTTT,CASSLVKRESSDTQYF
TRBJ2-2,TRBV9,.,.,TGTGCCAGCAGCGTAGCGGTGCTAGCCGGGGAGCTGTTTTTT,CASSVAVLAGELFF
TRBJ1-5,TRBV28,.,.,TGTGCCAGCAGTTTAATCGGGGGGCCGGTAAATCAGCCCCAGCATTTT,CASSLIGGPVNQPQHF
TRBJ1-2,TRBV28,few,TRBD1,TGTGCCAGCAGTTTATCCTCCGGGACAGGGAGATCGGGCTACACCTTC,CASSLSSGTGRSGYTF
TRBJ2-7,TRBV19,.,.,TGTGCCAGTAGTGTGGGCAGGTCCTACGAGCAGTACTTC,CASSVGRSYEQYF
TRBJ1-4,TRBV28,.,.,TGTGCCAGCAGTTTACGAACGGTCAGGGGTGAAAAACTGTTTTTT,CASSLRTVRGEKLFF
TRBJ2-1,TRBV29-1,.,.,TGCAGCGTTCCTCCGACAGCCTACAATGAGCAGTTCTTC,CSVPPTAYNEQFF
TRBJ2-1,TRBV28,.,TRBD2,TGTGCCAGCAGTTTACCAGGACTAGCGGGAGTGTTTGAGCAGTTCTTC,CASSLPGLAGVFEQFF
TRBJ2-1,TRBV6-5,.,TRBD1,TGTGCCAGCAGTAAGGGACAGGGGTTGTTCAATGAGCAGTTCTTC,CASSKGQGLFNEQFF
TRBJ2-1,TRBV5-1,.,TRBD2,TGCGCCAGCAGCTTCGTGACTAGCCAGAATGAGCAGTTCTTC,CASSFVTSQNEQFF
TRBJ2-7,TRBV28,.,.,TGTGCCAGCAGTCGGGGGTCGAAGAACGAGCAGTACTTC,CASSRGSKNEQYF
TRBJ2-1,TRBV6-1,.,TRBD2,TGTGCCAGCAGTGAAGTCCCCTCTACTAGCGGTCCCTACAATGAGCAGTTCTTC,CASSEVPSTSGPYNEQFF
TRBJ2-1,TRBV29-1,.,TRBD2,TGCAGCGTTGATCGGCTAGCGGCGAACTACAATGAGCAGTTCTTC,CSVDRLAANYNEQFF
TRBJ2-3,TRBV3-1/TRBV3-2,.,.,TGTGCCAGCAGCCAAGATGGCGGAGATACGCAGTATTTT,CASSQDGGDTQYF
TRBJ1-4,TRBV2,.,.,TGTGCCAGCAGTTCCGAGGGAAAACTGTTTTTT,CASSSEGKLFF
TRBJ2-7,TRBV13,.,TRBD2,TGTGCCAGCAGCTTAGGCGGGACTAGCGGATACGAGCAGTACTTC,CASSLGGTSGYEQYF
TRBJ1-5,TRBV29-1,.,TRBD1,TGCAGCGTCCGACAGGGGCCGGGTCAGCCCCAGCATTTT,CSVRQGPGQPQHF
TRBJ2-3,TRBV7-6,.,TRBD2,TGTGCCAGCACTCTAGCGGGAGGCGCAGATACGCAGTATTTT,CASTLAGGADTQYF
TRBJ1-2,TRBV19,.,.,TGTGCCAGTAGTATAGCGACAGGATGGGATGGCTACACCTTC,CASSIATGWDGYTF